This entry lists 30 T cell receptor beta chains sequenced from one sample in a study of cytomegalovirus exposure and HLA in healthy donors. Researchers ran the PCR with 60 Vbeta and 13 Jbeta primers. The protocol was immunoSEQ multiplex PCR, while the TCRdb copy is restricted to in-frame clones and leaves out a portion. Of around 180,000 clones listed, 84% are singletons. The material sequenced was PBMCs. These receptors were taken from a girl aged 2-10 years in good health and CMV-seropositive.

This chain uses TRBV27 with TRBJ2-3; possibly TRBD2 for D (6 bases). This CDR3 has 14 residues. V was shortened by 7 bases and J by 3 bases, with 14 bases between the two germline ends. The germline CDR1 and CDR2 sequences are MNHEY and SMNVEV (reference sequence). The CDR3 region has the DNA TGTGCCAGCAACCCCCCGGGGAGGACAGATACGCAGTATTTT. Its protein is CASNPPGRTDTQYF.

This clone was seen once. The rearrangement joins TRBV7-2 to TRBJ2-5; TRBD2 is a possible D gene (5 bases). Germline V lookup: CDR1 SGHTA, CDR2 FQGNSA. The CDR3 sequence is 13 residues long. V gave up 1 base and J gave up 2 bases, with 5 bases separating them. The CDR3, as DNA: TGTGCCAGCAGCTTAGGAGGGCAAGAGACCCAGTACTTC. Its translation is CASSLGGQETQYF.

The chain couples TRBV6-1 to TRBJ1-2; D call uncertain. Trimming shortened V by 3 bases and J by 8 bases, and 10 bases separated the two germline ends. This CDR3 comprises 12 residues. Germline V gene data show CDR1 as MNHNS and CDR2 as SASEGT. CDR3 sequence: CASSDLRWGYTF. CDR3 in DNA: TGTGCCAGCAGTGACCTCAGGTGGGGCTACACCTTC.

The chain combines TRBV5-6 with TRBJ2-7; TRBD2 is a possible D gene (5 bases). Germline V gene data show CDR1 as SGHDT and CDR2 as YYEEEE. Trimming stripped 4 bases from V and 7 bases from J, with 18 bases between. The CDR3 totals 14 residues. CDR3 sequence (DNA): TGTGCCAGCAGCCAGAGGGTCGGGCGGTGGGAGCAGTACTTC. Protein product: CASSQRVGRWEQYF.

This sequence joins TRBV2 and TRBJ1-5; D uncertain. CDR3 length: 13 amino acids. V shed 4 bases and J shed 4 bases, with 8 bases lying between them. The germline V gene encodes CDR1 SNHLY and CDR2 FYNNEI. CDR3 DNA sequence: TGTGCCAGCAGTGCGCAGGAAAATCAGCCCCAGCATTTT. Encoded protein: CASSAQENQPQHF.

This chain joins TRBV2 and TRBJ1-1; TRBD1 aligns across 7 bases. The germline V gene has CDR1 SNHLY and CDR2 FYNNEI. V was pared by 5 bases and J by 3 bases, with 6 bases of the junction left unmatched. This CDR3 comprises 14 residues. The CDR3 DNA reads as TGTGCCAGCAGTCTGACAGGGTTGTACACTGAAGCTTTCTTT. This codes for CASSLTGLYTEAFF.

V usage is TRBV6-5 and J usage is TRBJ1-1; TRBD1 might be the D (6 bases). V was cut by 4 bases and J by 1 base, with 16 bases left in between. Germline V CDR1 and CDR2: MNHEY, SVGAGI. The CDR3 sequence is 16 residues long. The CDR3 loop is CASSSQRTGKNTEAFF. The DNA for the CDR3 is TGTGCCAGCAGTTCACAACGAACAGGGAAGAACACTGAAGCTTTCTTT.

This chain links TRBV6-5 with TRBJ2-1, with 9 bases identical to TRBD1. The CDR3 consists of 13 residues. Unmatched junction bases numbered 3, after V lost 6 bases and J lost 6 bases. Per germline, CDR1 MNHEY and CDR2 SVGAGI. The CDR3 sequence: CASRDRGGNEQFF. The CDR3, as DNA: TGTGCCAGCAGGGACAGGGGAGGCAATGAGCAGTTCTTC.

CDR3 nucleotide sequence: TGCGCCAGCAGCCGTTTCCAGGGGGCCTCAGATACGCAGTATTTT. Translation gives CASSRFQGASDTQYF. The rearrangement links TRBV4-1 to TRBJ2-3; 8 bases align to TRBD1. J gave up 4 bases and V 4 bases, and 7 bases lay outside the gene matches. This CDR3 spans 15 amino acids. Germline CDR1 is MGHRA and CDR2 is YSYEKL.

The chain joins TRBV7-6 to TRBJ2-7; 13 bases map to TRBD2. Germline CDR1 SGHVS, CDR2 FNYEAQ. Losses at the gene ends were 5 bases for V and 5 bases for J; bases not matched to a gene: 6. CDR3 length: 15 residues. As DNA, the CDR3 is TGTGCCAGCAGCCAGGGGACTAGCGGGACTGACGAGCAGTACTTC. It specifies CASSQGTSGTDEQYF.

Comment on this clone: This CDR3 is also generated by other DNA sequences in the sample. The J gene is TRBJ2-7, the V gene TRBV28; the D gene is possibly TRBD2 (7 bases). V was pared by 5 bases and J by 1 base, with 12 bases between. The CDR3 consists of 14 residues. Germline-derived CDR1 and CDR2 are MDHEN and SYDVKM. For the CDR3, the DNA is TGTGCCAGCAGTCTACAGGGAGGGTCCTACGAGCAGTACTTC. Translation: CASSLQGGSYEQYF.

The chain links TRBV5-1 to TRBJ1-1; TRBD1 aligns across 7 bases. This CDR3 has 14 amino acids. With 4 bases clipped from V and 3 bases from J, the junction kept 6 bases outside the gene matches. The germline V gene encodes CDR1 SGHRS and CDR2 YFSETQ. In DNA form, the CDR3 reads TGCGCCAGCAGCACCCGACAGGGATACACTGAAGCTTTCTTT. This sequence encodes CASSTRQGYTEAFF.

The CDR3 sequence is CASRMERGGYEQYF. Here the CDR3 DNA reads TGCGCCAGCAGGATGGAAAGGGGAGGCTACGAGCAGTACTTC. The V gene is TRBV5-1, the J gene TRBJ2-7; perhaps TRBD2 as D (6 bases). Trimming took off 5 bases at V and 3 bases at J, with 15 bases between the two ends. CDR1 and CDR2 (germline): SGHRS, YFSETQ. The CDR3 runs 14 residues.

The chain carries TRBV6-6 and TRBJ1-2; D might be TRBD1 (5 bases). CDR3 length equals 13 residues. Per the germline V gene, CDR1 is MNHNY and CDR2 is SVGAGI (reference sequence). Trimming left V 4 bases short and J 6 bases short, with 12 bases between. The DNA of the CDR3 is TGTGCCAGCAGTTTCACAGGTACCGATGGCTACACCTTC. Translated: CASSFTGTDGYTF.

V usage is TRBV15 and J usage is TRBJ2-7, with 7 bases lining up with TRBD1. Germline CDR1 LNHNV, CDR2 YYDKDF (reference sequence). This CDR3 is 16 amino acids long. After removal of 0 bases from V and 5 bases from J, the junction contained 10 bases not matched to a gene. CDR3 loop: CATSRDPGTVDHEQYF. In nucleotides, the CDR3 is TGTGCCACCAGCAGAGATCCCGGGACAGTGGACCACGAGCAGTACTTC.

This clone was seen a few times. The CDR3 sequence is CASSALRGGNTEAFF. CDR3 coding DNA: TGTGCCAGCAGCGCACTACGGGGGGGGAACACTGAAGCTTTCTTT. The rearrangement uses TRBV9 and TRBJ1-1; D may be TRBD1 (5 bases). V lost 3 bases and J 1 base, leaving 13 bases between the germline ends. Germline CDR1 is SGDLS and CDR2 is YYNGEE. The length of the CDR3 is 15 residues.

The J gene is TRBJ2-4, the V gene TRBV20-1; TRBD2 matches 9 bases. The V segment lost 7 bases and the J segment 8 bases; nucleotides outside the gene matches: 3. Germline CDR1 and CDR2: DFQATT and SNEGSKA (reference sequence). The CDR3 has 11 amino acids. The CDR3 protein is CSVSGRDIQYF. CDR3 nucleotide sequence: TGCAGTGTTAGCGGGAGAGACATTCAGTACTTC.

V is TRBV25-1 and J is TRBJ2-1; 11 nucleotides align to TRBD1. The CDR3 runs to 15 residues. Germline loops: CDR1 MGHDK, CDR2 SYGVNS. The ends lost 4 bases at V and 5 bases at J; junction bases unmatched: 4. The CDR3 region has the DNA TGTGCCAGCAGTGGGACAGGGGGCGTCGACAATGAGCAGTTCTTC. Translated, it gives CASSGTGGVDNEQFF. Drawing the rest from reference TRBV25-1 and TRBJ2-1, the complete variable domain is EADIYQTPRYLVIGTGKKITLECSQTMGHDKMYWYQQDPGMELHLIHYSYGVNSTEKGDLSSESTVSRIRTEHFPLTLESARPSHTSQYLCASSGTGGVDNEQFFGPGTRLTVL.

The rearrangement links TRBV29-1 to TRBJ2-3; 14 bases align to TRBD2. Germline V gives CDR1 SQVTM, CDR2 ANQGSEA. The CDR3 consists of 24 residues. J gave up 4 bases and V 5 bases, and 32 bases lay outside the gene matches. This CDR3 reads CSVFVDTGTSGSNAKSLVPDTQYF. DNA for the CDR3: TGCAGCGTTTTTGTGGACACCGGGACTAGCGGGAGTAACGCTAAGTCTTTAGTCCCAGATACGCAGTATTTT.

The chain carries TRBV28 and TRBJ2-7; TRBD2 agrees at 8 bases. Germline values: CDR1 MDHEN, CDR2 SYDVKM. This CDR3 is 13 amino acids long. With V trimmed by 8 bases and J by 2 bases, 5 bases remained unmatched. The CDR3 is CASGPGGTYEQYF. As DNA, the CDR3 is TGTGCCAGCGGACCGGGGGGGACCTACGAGCAGTACTTC. The entire variable domain, with the rest obtained from reference TRBV28 and TRBJ2-7, is as follows: DVKVTQSSRYLVKRTGEKVFLECVQDMDHENMFWYRQDPGLGLRLIYFSYDVKMKEKGDIPEGYSVSREKKERFSLILESASTNQTSMYLCASGPGGTYEQYFGPGTRLTVT.

This clone has a handful of counts. The J gene is TRBJ2-1, the V gene TRBV7-6; 8 nucleotides align to TRBD2. The CDR3 is 16 residues long. Germline V CDR1 and CDR2: SGHVS, FNYEAQ. V shed 4 bases, J shed 4 bases, and the junction held 9 bases outside the gene matches. The CDR3: CASSYSSGRTYNEQFF. The DNA of the CDR3 is TGTGCCAGCAGCTATTCCAGCGGGAGAACGTACAATGAGCAGTTCTTC.

This chain links TRBV19 with TRBJ1-1; no clear D gene. V dropped 1 base and J dropped 1 base, with 7 bases sitting between them. CDR3 length equals 14 residues. CDR1 LNHDA and CDR2 SQIVND come from the germline V gene (reference sequence). CDR3 bases: TGTGCCAGTAGTATAGGTAGAAAGAACACTGAAGCTTTCTTT. Protein: CASSIGRKNTEAFF.

The genes are TRBV9 and TRBJ2-4; weak D call: TRBD1 (5 bases). Germline V gives CDR1 SGDLS, CDR2 YYNGEE. This CDR3 comprises 13 residues. With 2 bases removed from V and 6 bases from J, the gap between germline ends came to 9 bases. The CDR3 region has the DNA TGTGCCAGCAGCGTCGGACACGGAAACATTCAGTACTTC. This translates into CASSVGHGNIQYF. The full variable domain, with the rest looked up from reference TRBV9 and TRBJ2-4, is DSGVTQTPKHLITATGQRVTLRCSPRSGDLSVYWYQQSLDQGLQFLIQYYNGEERAKGNILERFSAQQFPDLHSELNLSSLELGDSALYFCASSVGHGNIQYFGAGTRLSVL.

This chain uses TRBV5-6 with TRBJ1-2; 8 nucleotides agree with TRBD1. Unmatched junction bases numbered 3, after V lost 4 bases and J lost 4 bases. CDR1 is SGHDT and CDR2 is YYEEEE in the germline V gene. CDR3 size: 13 residues. The CDR3 DNA is TGTGCCAGCAGCCCGGACAGGGCCTATGGCTACACCTTC. Protein: CASSPDRAYGYTF.

The chain links TRBV25-1 to TRBJ2-7; the D gene is possibly TRBD1 (6 bases). This CDR3 region has 15 residues. V was cut by 3 bases and J by 2 bases, with 14 bases left in between. Germline CDR1 and CDR2: MGHDK and SYGVNS. CDR3 DNA: TGTGCCAGCAGTGAGGGGGCGGACGGAACCTACGAGCAGTACTTC. Translated, it gives CASSEGADGTYEQYF.

The chain carries TRBV30 and TRBJ2-6, with D uncertain. There are 12 residues in the CDR3. Germline V gives CDR1 GTSNPN, CDR2 SVGIG (reference sequence). V was cut by 4 bases and J by 2 bases, with 3 bases left in between. The CDR3, as DNA: TGTGCCTGGATAACTGGGGCCAACGTCCTGACTTTC. Amino acids: CAWITGANVLTF.

Regarding this clone: Different DNA sequences within this sample yield the same CDR3. The chain uses TRBV5-6 and TRBJ2-5; weak D call: TRBD2 (6 bases). Trimming took 2 bases from V and 5 from J, leaving 19 bases between them. The CDR3 covers 16 residues. Germline CDR1 and CDR2: SGHDT and YYEEEE. The CDR3 DNA sequence: TGTGCCAGCAGCTTCTCGGGACTTGCTTACCTGGAGACCCAGTACTTC. Translating it yields CASSFSGLAYLETQYF.

This rearrangement joins TRBV18 to TRBJ1-2, with 7 bases fitting TRBD1. V gave up 5 bases and J gave up 0 bases; unmatched junction bases: 3. This CDR3 has 14 residues. Germline-derived CDR1 and CDR2 are KGHSH and LQKENI. CDR3 sequence: CASSGTATNYGYTF. The CDR3 nucleotides are TGTGCCAGCTCAGGGACAGCAACTAACTATGGCTACACCTTC. The full variable domain, its missing parts supplied by reference TRBV18 and TRBJ1-2, is NAGVMQNPRHLVRRRGQEARLRCSPMKGHSHVYWYRQLPEEGLKFMVYLQKENIIDESGMPKERFSAEFPKEGPSILRIQQVVRGDSAAYFCASSGTATNYGYTFGSGTRLTVV.

The V gene is TRBV5-4, the J gene TRBJ1-1, with TRBD1 identical over 10 bases. The length of the CDR3 is 15 residues. The germline V gene encodes CDR1 SGHNT and CDR2 YYREEE (reference sequence). With 4 bases clipped from V and 4 bases from J, the junction kept 7 bases outside the gene matches. The chain's CDR3 is CASSEPGTGVTEAFF. The CDR3 region has the DNA TGTGCCAGCAGCGAGCCCGGGACAGGGGTCACTGAAGCTTTCTTT.

This sequence joins TRBV6-5 and TRBJ1-1; 7 bases line up with TRBD1. Germline V gene sequence: CDR1 MNHEY, CDR2 SVGAGI. The CDR3 runs 14 residues. V gave up 6 bases and J gave up 4 bases; unmatched junction bases: 8. This CDR3 reads CASRGQAFRTEAFF. CDR3 coding DNA: TGTGCCAGCAGAGGACAGGCCTTTCGCACTGAAGCTTTCTTT.